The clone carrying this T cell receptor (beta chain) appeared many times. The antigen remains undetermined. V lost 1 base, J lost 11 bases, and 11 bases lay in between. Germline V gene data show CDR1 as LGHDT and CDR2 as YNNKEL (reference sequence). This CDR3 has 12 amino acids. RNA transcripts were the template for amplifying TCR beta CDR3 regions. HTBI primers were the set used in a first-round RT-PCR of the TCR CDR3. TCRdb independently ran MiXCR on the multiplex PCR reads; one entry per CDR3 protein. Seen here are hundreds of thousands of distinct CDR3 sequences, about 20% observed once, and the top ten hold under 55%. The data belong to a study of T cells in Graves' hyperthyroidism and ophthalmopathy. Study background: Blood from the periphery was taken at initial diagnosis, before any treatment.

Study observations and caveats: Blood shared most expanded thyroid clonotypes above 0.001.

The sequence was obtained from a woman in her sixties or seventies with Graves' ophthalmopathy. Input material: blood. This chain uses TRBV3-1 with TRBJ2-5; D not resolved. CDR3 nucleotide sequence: TGTGCCAGCAGCCAAGTAAGAGGAACTCAGTACTTC. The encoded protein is CASSQVRGTQYF.